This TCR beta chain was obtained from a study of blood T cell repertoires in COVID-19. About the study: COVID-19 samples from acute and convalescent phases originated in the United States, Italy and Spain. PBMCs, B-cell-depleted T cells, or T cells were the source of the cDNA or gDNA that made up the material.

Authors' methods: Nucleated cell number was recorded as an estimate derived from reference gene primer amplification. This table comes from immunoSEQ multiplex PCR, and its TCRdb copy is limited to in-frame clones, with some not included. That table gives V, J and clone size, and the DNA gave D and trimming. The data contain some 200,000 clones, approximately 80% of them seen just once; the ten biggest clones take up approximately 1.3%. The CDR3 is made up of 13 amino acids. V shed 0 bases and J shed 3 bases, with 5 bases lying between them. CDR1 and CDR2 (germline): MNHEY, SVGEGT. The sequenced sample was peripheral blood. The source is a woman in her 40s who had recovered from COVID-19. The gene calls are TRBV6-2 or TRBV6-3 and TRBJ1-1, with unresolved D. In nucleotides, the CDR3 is TGTGCCAGCAGTTACTCGCGGGACACTGAAGCTTTCTTT. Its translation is CASSYSRDTEAFF.